Listed below are T cell receptor beta chains from one sample, sequenced in a study of blood T cell repertoires in COVID-19. The table came from immunoSEQ multiplex PCR; TCRdb's copy has only in-frame clones and leaves some out. The data hold about 140,000 clones, with under 85% observed a single time. Sequenced sample: peripheral blood. The receptors shown here come from a human donor in a cohort sampled during active COVID-19. CDR3s include the opening cysteine and the closing phenylalanine or tryptophan. The D gene is left open where the match is weak. Clone size is stated in some rows and not others, as once, few, many or a class when expanded.

d_call: TRBD2
clone_size: NA
j_call: TRBJ2-5
v_call: TRBV28
cdr3_aa: CASRASGGQETQYF
cdr3_nt: TGTGCCAGCAGGGCTAGCGGGGGTCAAGAGACCCAGTACTTC

d_call: NA
clone_size: few
j_call: TRBJ2-2
v_call: TRBV12-3/TRBV12-4
cdr3_aa: CASSRADTGELFF
cdr3_nt: TGTGCCAGCAGTCGAGCCGACACCGGGGAGCTGTTTTTT

d_call: NA
clone_size: NA
j_call: TRBJ1-3
v_call: TRBV29-1
cdr3_aa: CSVGGSSGNTIYF
cdr3_nt: TGCAGCGTTGGAGGTTCCTCTGGAAACACCATATATTTT

d_call: TRBD2
clone_size: NA
j_call: TRBJ2-1
v_call: TRBV5-1
cdr3_aa: CASSLRSGGANEQFF
cdr3_nt: TGCGCCAGCAGCTTACGTAGCGGGGGGGCGAATGAGCAGTTCTTC

d_call: NA
clone_size: NA
j_call: TRBJ2-7
v_call: TRBV21-1
cdr3_aa: CASSHRDSDPRGQYF
cdr3_nt: TGTGCCAGCAGCCACCGGGACAGCGATCCTCGAGGGCAGTACTTC

d_call: NA
clone_size: few
j_call: TRBJ1-2
v_call: TRBV5-1
cdr3_aa: CASSIRQGLRYGYTF
cdr3_nt: TGCGCCAGCAGCATCCGGCAGGGATTGAGGTATGGCTACACCTTC

d_call: TRBD1
clone_size: NA
j_call: TRBJ1-5
v_call: TRBV7-2
cdr3_aa: CASSPRSGTGRLGNQPQHF
cdr3_nt: TGTGCCAGCAGCCCCCGGTCCGGGACAGGGAGGCTGGGCAATCAGCCCCAGCATTTT

d_call: NA
clone_size: NA
j_call: TRBJ2-7
v_call: TRBV23-1
cdr3_aa: CASSYDRSHEQYF
cdr3_nt: TGCGCCAGCAGTTACGACAGGTCCCACGAGCAGTACTTC

d_call: TRBD2
clone_size: NA
j_call: TRBJ2-7
v_call: TRBV27
cdr3_aa: CASSLSGSGGEQYF
cdr3_nt: TGTGCCAGCAGTTTATCGGGTAGCGGGGGAGAGCAGTACTTC

d_call: NA
clone_size: NA
j_call: TRBJ1-5
v_call: TRBV21-1
cdr3_aa: CASSNGQGGAQPQHF
cdr3_nt: TGTGCCAGCAGCAATGGGCAGGGGGGTGCTCAGCCCCAGCATTTT

d_call: NA
clone_size: NA
j_call: TRBJ2-1
v_call: TRBV6-5
cdr3_aa: CASSYSSQGGEQFF
cdr3_nt: TGTGCCAGCAGTTACTCGAGCCAAGGCGGGGAGCAGTTCTTC

d_call: NA
clone_size: NA
j_call: TRBJ1-2
v_call: TRBV12-1
cdr3_aa: CASSFKNRVVSGYTF
cdr3_nt: TGTGCCAGCAGCTTTAAAAACAGGGTGGTGTCTGGCTACACCTTC

d_call: TRBD1
clone_size: NA
j_call: TRBJ1-5
v_call: TRBV28
cdr3_aa: CASSSQGYSNQPQHF
cdr3_nt: TGTGCCAGCAGTTCACAGGGGTATAGCAATCAGCCCCAGCATTTT

d_call: TRBD2
clone_size: NA
j_call: TRBJ2-1
v_call: TRBV9
cdr3_aa: CASSVVGAGVYNEQFF
cdr3_nt: TGTGCCAGCAGCGTAGTAGGCGCGGGGGTCTACAATGAGCAGTTCTTC

d_call: NA
clone_size: NA
j_call: TRBJ1-3
v_call: TRBV19
cdr3_aa: CASSSPDSGNTIYF
cdr3_nt: TGTGCCAGTAGTTCCCCAGATTCTGGAAACACCATATATTTT

d_call: NA
clone_size: NA
j_call: TRBJ2-1
v_call: TRBV5-8
cdr3_aa: CASRGRVFSYNEQFF
cdr3_nt: TGTGCCAGCAGAGGCAGGGTTTTCTCCTACAATGAGCAGTTCTTC

d_call: TRBD1
clone_size: NA
j_call: TRBJ1-6
v_call: TRBV25-1
cdr3_aa: CASSEGKGTGDSPLHF
cdr3_nt: TGTGCCAGCAGTGAAGGTAAAGGGACAGGGGATTCACCCCTCCACTTT

d_call: NA
clone_size: NA
j_call: TRBJ2-3
v_call: TRBV6-6
cdr3_aa: CASSRSLTGITDTQYF
cdr3_nt: TGTGCCAGCAGCCGATCCCTGACAGGAATAACAGATACGCAGTATTTT

d_call: TRBD2
clone_size: NA
j_call: TRBJ2-7
v_call: TRBV10-3
cdr3_aa: CANSRGGLSYEQYF
cdr3_nt: TGTGCCAACTCGCGGGGGGGACTTTCCTACGAGCAGTACTTC

d_call: NA
clone_size: NA
j_call: TRBJ1-2
v_call: TRBV28
cdr3_aa: CASSLKWQTYGYTF
cdr3_nt: TGTGCCAGCAGTTTAAAATGGCAAACCTATGGCTACACCTTC

d_call: TRBD1
clone_size: once
j_call: TRBJ1-2
v_call: TRBV13
cdr3_aa: CASSLGDRGNFYGYTF
cdr3_nt: TGTGCCAGCAGCTTAGGAGACAGGGGAAACTTCTATGGCTACACCTTC

d_call: NA
clone_size: NA
j_call: TRBJ1-3
v_call: TRBV2
cdr3_aa: CASSRGVTLSGNTIYF
cdr3_nt: TGTGCCAGCAGCCGCGGAGTTACCCTCTCTGGAAACACCATATATTTT

d_call: TRBD1
clone_size: once
j_call: TRBJ2-3
v_call: TRBV28
cdr3_aa: CASRPQGALSDTQYF
cdr3_nt: TGTGCCAGCAGACCACAGGGGGCGTTGTCAGATACGCAGTATTTT

d_call: TRBD1
clone_size: few
j_call: TRBJ1-5
v_call: TRBV6-5
cdr3_aa: CASSTTGDYQPQHF
cdr3_nt: TGTGCCAGCAGTACGACAGGGGACTATCAGCCCCAGCATTTT

d_call: NA
clone_size: NA
j_call: TRBJ2-3
v_call: TRBV5-1
cdr3_aa: CASSPQGGGGDTQYF
cdr3_nt: TGCGCCAGCAGCCCCCAAGGGGGAGGGGGGGATACGCAGTATTTT

d_call: TRBD1
clone_size: NA
j_call: TRBJ1-2
v_call: TRBV4-1
cdr3_aa: CASSQATGAYGYTF
cdr3_nt: TGCGCCAGCAGCCAAGCGACAGGGGCCTATGGCTACACCTTC

d_call: NA
clone_size: NA
j_call: TRBJ2-7
v_call: TRBV15
cdr3_aa: CATSRDKWQGLHEQYF
cdr3_nt: TGTGCCACCAGCAGAGATAAGTGGCAGGGTCTGCACGAGCAGTACTTC

d_call: TRBD2
clone_size: NA
j_call: TRBJ2-1
v_call: TRBV10-3
cdr3_aa: CAIRPGLAGRNEQFF
cdr3_nt: TGTGCCATCAGGCCCGGACTAGCGGGGCGCAATGAGCAGTTCTTC

d_call: NA
clone_size: NA
j_call: TRBJ2-7
v_call: TRBV4-3
cdr3_aa: CASSQGRGSYEQYF
cdr3_nt: TGCGCCAGCAGCCAGGGACGGGGGTCCTACGAGCAGTACTTC

d_call: NA
clone_size: once
j_call: TRBJ1-2
v_call: TRBV7-9
cdr3_aa: CASSVDSVNYGGYTF
cdr3_nt: TGTGCCAGCAGCGTGGACAGCGTAAACTATGGAGGCTACACCTTC

d_call: NA
clone_size: few
j_call: TRBJ2-5
v_call: TRBV6-5
cdr3_aa: CASSYRGSETQYF
cdr3_nt: TGTGCCAGCAGTTACAGGGGGAGCGAGACCCAGTACTTC

d_call: TRBD1
clone_size: once
j_call: TRBJ1-5
v_call: TRBV28
cdr3_aa: CATSTGMCNQPQHF
cdr3_nt: TGTGCCACTTCGACAGGGATGTGTAATCAGCCCCAGCATTTT

d_call: NA
clone_size: NA
j_call: TRBJ1-1
v_call: TRBV18
cdr3_aa: CASSFGGNGAEAFF
cdr3_nt: TGTGCCAGCTCCTTTGGAGGGAATGGGGCTGAAGCTTTCTTT

d_call: NA
clone_size: NA
j_call: TRBJ2-3
v_call: TRBV4-2
cdr3_aa: CASSQEPTGGVPDTQYF
cdr3_nt: TGTGCCAGCAGCCAAGAACCAACAGGGGGGGTCCCAGATACGCAGTATTTT

d_call: TRBD2
clone_size: NA
j_call: TRBJ2-2
v_call: TRBV9
cdr3_aa: CASSVVGRGANTGELFF
cdr3_nt: TGTGCCAGCAGCGTAGTAGGTCGGGGGGCGAACACCGGGGAGCTGTTTTTT

d_call: TRBD1
clone_size: NA
j_call: TRBJ1-6
v_call: TRBV30
cdr3_aa: CAWSPGQGNSPLHF
cdr3_nt: TGTGCCTGGAGTCCGGGACAGGGGAATTCACCCCTCCACTTT

d_call: NA
clone_size: NA
j_call: TRBJ1-4
v_call: TRBV5-8
cdr3_aa: CASSTYREGNEKLFF
cdr3_nt: TGTGCCAGCAGCACCTACAGGGAGGGGAATGAAAAACTGTTTTTT

d_call: NA
clone_size: once
j_call: TRBJ1-2
v_call: TRBV15
cdr3_aa: CATSRERQFYGYTF
cdr3_nt: TGTGCCACCAGCAGAGAACGACAGTTCTATGGCTACACCTTC

d_call: NA
clone_size: NA
j_call: TRBJ1-3
v_call: TRBV7-2
cdr3_aa: CASSLSGYSGNTIYF
cdr3_nt: TGTGCCAGCAGCTTATCCGGGTACTCTGGAAACACCATATATTTT

d_call: TRBD2
clone_size: few
j_call: TRBJ2-2
v_call: TRBV30
cdr3_aa: CAWSLFGTSSGGTGELFF
cdr3_nt: TGTGCCTGGAGTTTATTCGGTACTTCCAGCGGGGGAACCGGGGAGCTGTTTTTT

d_call: NA
clone_size: once
j_call: TRBJ2-2
v_call: TRBV5-1
cdr3_aa: CASSFPGNTGELFF
cdr3_nt: TGCGCCAGCAGCTTTCCGGGGAACACCGGGGAGCTGTTTTTT

d_call: NA
clone_size: NA
j_call: TRBJ2-1
v_call: TRBV29-1
cdr3_aa: CSVGTDNEQFF
cdr3_nt: TGCAGCGTGGGGACTGACAATGAGCAGTTCTTC

d_call: NA
clone_size: NA
j_call: TRBJ1-6
v_call: TRBV11-1
cdr3_aa: CASSLQGSVHSPLHF
cdr3_nt: TGTGCCAGCAGCTTGCAGGGTAGTGTTCATTCACCCCTCCACTTT

d_call: TRBD1
clone_size: NA
j_call: TRBJ1-1
v_call: TRBV5-1
cdr3_aa: CASSPLQGANTEAFF
cdr3_nt: TGCGCCAGCAGCCCCTTACAGGGGGCGAACACTGAAGCTTTCTTT

d_call: NA
clone_size: NA
j_call: TRBJ1-1
v_call: TRBV11-3
cdr3_aa: CASSLVGETEAFF
cdr3_nt: TGTGCCAGCAGCCTAGTTGGTGAGACTGAAGCTTTCTTT

d_call: NA
clone_size: once
j_call: TRBJ2-5
v_call: TRBV6-6
cdr3_aa: CASSYSDSVETQYF
cdr3_nt: TGTGCCAGCAGTTACTCTGACAGCGTCGAGACCCAGTACTTC

d_call: TRBD2
clone_size: NA
j_call: TRBJ2-1
v_call: TRBV3-1/TRBV3-2
cdr3_aa: CASSQDIAGLASDEQFF
cdr3_nt: TGTGCCAGCAGCCAAGATATTGCGGGACTAGCGTCGGATGAGCAGTTCTTC

d_call: NA
clone_size: NA
j_call: TRBJ1-2
v_call: TRBV11-3
cdr3_aa: CASSPTENGYTF
cdr3_nt: TGTGCCAGCAGCCCTACAGAGAATGGCTACACCTTC

d_call: TRBD1
clone_size: NA
j_call: TRBJ1-6
v_call: TRBV7-2
cdr3_aa: CASSLSGQANSPLHF
cdr3_nt: TGTGCCAGCAGCTTATCGGGACAGGCTAATTCACCCCTCCACTTT